Below, 2 T cell receptor beta chains from the same sample are listed, as sequenced in a study of blood T cell repertoires in COVID-19. TCRdb's table, derived via immunoSEQ multiplex PCR, lists solely in-frame clones and lacks some. Among 400,000 to 550,000 clones listed, 85% to 90% were seen once. The sequencing input was peripheral blood. The receptors shown here come from a woman aged 25 to 45 with acute or convalescent COVID-19.

The rearrangement joins TRBV5-1 to TRBJ2-2, with 7 bases that match TRBD1. The CDR3 has 16 residues. Germline V gene sequence: CDR1 SGHRS, CDR2 YFSETQ. J lost 0 bases, V lost 5 bases, and 7 bases had no gene match. The CDR3 bases are TGCGCCAGCAGGCCACCCGGGACAGCGAACACCGGGGAGCTGTTTTTT. Translated: CASRPPGTANTGELFF.

This chain joins TRBV5-5 and TRBJ2-7; D is undetermined. Germline CDR1 SGHKS, CDR2 YYEKEE (reference sequence). V gave up 3 bases and J gave up 4 bases, with 8 bases separating them. The CDR3 length is 12 residues. The chain's CDR3 is CASSYDGYEQYF. The DNA of the CDR3 is TGTGCCAGCAGCTACGACGGGTACGAGCAGTACTTC. Combining the CDR3 with reference TRBV5-5 and TRBJ2-7 gives the whole variable domain DAGVTQSPTHLIKTRGQQVTLRCSPISGHKSVSWYQQVLGQGPQFIFQYYEKEERGRGNFPDRFSARQFPNYSSELNVNALLLGDSALYLCASSYDGYEQYFGPGTRLTVT.